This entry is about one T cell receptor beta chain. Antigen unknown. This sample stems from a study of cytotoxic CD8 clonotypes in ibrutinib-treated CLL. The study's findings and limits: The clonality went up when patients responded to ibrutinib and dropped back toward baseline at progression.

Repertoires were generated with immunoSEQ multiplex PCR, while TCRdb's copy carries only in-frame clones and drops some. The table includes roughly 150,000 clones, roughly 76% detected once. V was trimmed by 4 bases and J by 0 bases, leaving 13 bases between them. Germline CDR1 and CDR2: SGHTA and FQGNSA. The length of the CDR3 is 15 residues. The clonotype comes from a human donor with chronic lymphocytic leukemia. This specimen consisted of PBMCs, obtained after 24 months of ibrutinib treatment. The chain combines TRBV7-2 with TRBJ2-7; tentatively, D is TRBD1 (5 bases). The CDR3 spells CASSSRTSASYEQYF. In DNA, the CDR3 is TGTGCCAGCAGCTCAAGGACATCGGCCTCCTACGAGCAGTACTTC.